The clone carrying this T cell receptor (beta chain) has ten or more counts. The data stem from a study of T cell repertoires in cytomegalovirus infection. TCRdb recomputed calls from the reads with MiXCR, one row per CDR3 protein. The repertoire has approximately 500,000 distinct CDR3 sequences, about a quarter of them found once; the top ten carry over 10%. This receptor was obtained from a human donor in good health (CMV status not recorded). Some clones in this sample may be carry-over from other donors' samples. Sequenced: PBMCs.

In DNA form, the CDR3 reads TGTGCCAGCAGCGAGGGGATAGCGGCTAGCACAGATACGCAGTATTTT. Its translation is CASSEGIAASTDTQYF. V gene TRBV7-2 combines with J gene TRBJ2-3; tentatively, D is TRBD2 (6 bases). The CDR3 runs to 16 residues. The V end lost 5 bases, the J end lost 0 bases, and 15 bases lay between the germline ends. Germline V gene data show CDR1 as SGHTA and CDR2 as FQGNSA. The entire variable domain, with the rest obtained from reference TRBV7-2 and TRBJ2-3, is as follows: GAGVSQSPSNKVTEKGKDVELRCDPISGHTALYWYRQSLGQGLEFLIYFQGNSAPDKSGLPSDRFSAERTGGSVSTLTIQRTQQEDSAVYLCASSEGIAASTDTQYFGPGTRLTVL.